The entry below describes one TCR beta chain. This record comes from a study of cytomegalovirus exposure and HLA in healthy donors. The PCR employed 60 Vbeta primers together with 13 Jbeta primers. Some clones are missing from TCRdb's copy, which holds only in-frame ones; the method was immunoSEQ multiplex PCR. This table has 130,000 to 150,000 clones, roughly 80% appearing once. The germline gives CDR1 SQVTM, CDR2 ANQGSEA. The trim removed 7 bases at V and 2 bases at J, leaving 8 bases unmatched. The CDR3 loop spans 15 amino acids. Sequencing was performed on PBMCs. The TCR originated in a man in his forties in good health and CMV-seropositive. The rearrangement links TRBV29-1 to TRBJ2-3; 11 bases line up with TRBD2. As DNA, the CDR3 is TGCAGCGGGACGGGACTAGCGGCTTCCACAGATACGCAGTATTTT. This gives the protein CSGTGLAASTDTQYF.